This is a list of T cell receptor beta chains from one sample in a study of somatic mutations in cytotoxic T cells in rheumatoid arthritis. Repertoires were generated with immunoSEQ multiplex PCR, while TCRdb's copy carries only in-frame clones and drops some. The sample lists about 12,000 clones, approximately 74% occurring once. Sequenced sample: CD8+ T cells sorted from blood. Receptors were obtained from a man aged 65-85 years in good health. Both conserved end residues are part of each CDR3. D genes are given only for firm matches. Only some rows state a clone size, as once, few, many or a class for expanded clones.

.	TRBJ2-3	.	TRBV10-1	TGCGCCAGCAGTGAGTCACAGTCTAGCACAGATACGCAGTATTTT	CASSESQSSTDTQYF
.	TRBJ2-7	TRBD1	TRBV2	TGTGCCAGCACTACGGGACAGGGGAAGGACGAGCAGTACTTC	CASTTGQGKDEQYF
.	TRBJ2-7	TRBD1	TRBV7-9	TGTGCCATTCCCCTCTACAGGGGGCGCGAATACGAGCAGTACTTC	CAIPLYRGREYEQYF
.	TRBJ1-5	.	TRBV4-1	TGCGCCAGCAGTCTGGTTATCGAGAATCAGCCCCAGCATTTT	CASSLVIENQPQHF
.	TRBJ2-6	.	TRBV5-8	TGTGCCAGCAGCTTGGGAGAGGGCTCTGGGGCCAACGTCCTGACTTTC	CASSLGEGSGANVLTF
.	TRBJ1-2	TRBD1	TRBV27	TGTGCCAGCAGAAGACAGGGGGGCAGGGACTATGGCTACACCTTC	CASRRQGGRDYGYTF
.	TRBJ1-2	.	TRBV7-8	TGTGCCAGCAGCTTAGCGGCAGGGGATGGCTATGGCTACACCTTC	CASSLAAGDGYGYTF
.	TRBJ2-7	.	TRBV5-1	TGCGCCAGCAACCCATACACGGGACCAACCTACGAGCAGTACTTC	CASNPYTGPTYEQYF
.	TRBJ2-7	.	TRBV2	TGTGCCAGCAGTGAGGGGACTGGCCCCTACGAGCAGTACTTC	CASSEGTGPYEQYF
.	TRBJ2-7	.	TRBV9	TGTGCCAGCAGCGGGGGACAAAACTACGAGCAGTACTTC	CASSGGQNYEQYF
.	TRBJ1-6	TRBD1	TRBV5-1	TGCGCCAGCAGCTTGGGGACAGGGAGTTCACCCCTCCACTTT	CASSLGTGSSPLHF
.	TRBJ2-1	.	TRBV7-9	TGTGCCAGCAGCCACCCGATGGATGAGCAGTTCTTC	CASSHPMDEQFF
.	TRBJ1-2	.	TRBV27	TGTGCCAGCAGTCCTCCCCATGGCGGCTACACCTTC	CASSPPHGGYTF
.	TRBJ2-1	.	TRBV7-6	TGTGCCAGCAGCCGGGACTACAATGAGCAGTTCTTC	CASSRDYNEQFF
once	TRBJ2-7	TRBD1	TRBV11-2	TGTGCCAGCAGCTTAGTAAACAGGGGTTACGAGCAGTACTTC	CASSLVNRGYEQYF
.	TRBJ1-5	.	TRBV4-1	TGCGCCAGCAGCCAAGGCCCGGGTCCTAATCAGCCCCAGCATTTT	CASSQGPGPNQPQHF
.	TRBJ1-4	.	TRBV28	TGTGCCAGCAGTTTCATGGGCCGACTGTTTTTT	CASSFMGRLFF
.	TRBJ2-1	.	TRBV5-6	TGTGCCAGCAGCTTTCGGAGTGGCGGGGTTGATGAGCAGTTCTTC	CASSFRSGGVDEQFF
.	TRBJ2-5	.	TRBV9	TGTGCCAGCAGCGTAGCGGGGGCAAAGACCCAGTACTTC	CASSVAGAKTQYF
.	TRBJ2-5	.	TRBV9	TGTGCCAGCAGCGTAGCCGCAGGTGGAGAAGAGACCCAGTACTTC	CASSVAAGGEETQYF
.	TRBJ2-2	.	TRBV5-6	TGTGCCAGCAGCTTTGCGGTTGTGAGGGGCACCGGGGAGCTGTTTTTT	CASSFAVVRGTGELFF
.	TRBJ2-3	TRBD1	TRBV29-1	TGCAGCGTTGAAAGGCGGCAGGGGGCCGGAGGGCAGTATTTT	CSVERRQGAGGQYF
.	TRBJ2-7	TRBD1	TRBV7-6	TGTGCCAGCAGCCCCGGGACAGGGTCCTCCTACGAGCAGTACTTC	CASSPGTGSSYEQYF